This TCR beta chain was sequenced in a study of CD8+ T cells in alopecia areata. Background on the study: Patients remained on tofacitinib for 6 to 18 months and then went 6 months without it.

Peripheral blood samples and lesional scalp punch biopsies were obtained from alopecia areata patients. Sorted populations comprised CD4+ and CD8+ T cells obtained from PBMCs. Reverse transcribed after extraction, RNA yielded cDNA as the sequencing template. Repertoires were generated with immunoSEQ multiplex PCR, while TCRdb's copy carries only in-frame clones and drops some. This sample has 100,000 to 150,000 clones, with more than 30% found just once. This CDR3 is 15 amino acids long. V shed 0 bases and J 5 bases; nucleotides not matched to a gene: 5. The germline V gene encodes CDR1 SGDLS and CDR2 YYNGEE.

Sequenced input: CD4+ T cells sorted from blood. This receptor was obtained from a human donor with alopecia areata. The rearrangement uses TRBV9 and TRBJ2-5; 9 positions agree with TRBD2. The chain's CDR3 is CASSVGAGGGETQYF. The DNA of the CDR3 is TGTGCCAGCAGCGTAGGGGCGGGAGGGGGTGAGACCCAGTACTTC.